This TCR beta chain was obtained from a study of blood T cells in healthy people across ages (dated by TCRdb to 2014 to 2015). About the study as a whole: In model experiments, roughly one uniquely barcoded TCR beta cDNA molecule per two T cells was captured by template switching. To track age-related changes in TCR beta repertoire diversity, the study relied on deep sequencing normalized with unique cDNA molecular identifiers. Four age groups were formed from the donors: young (average approximately 15 years), middle-aged (approximately 42), aged (62) and long-lived (82). To avoid experimental bias, donors of different ages were spread randomly across the sequencing lanes. Two additional independent replicas of 1 million unique cDNA reads from the same blood draw were analyzed for two donors (one aged 18 to 30 and one aged 80 or older). The research as a whole found: Compared with the aged group, the long-lived group had more naive CD4+ T cells, fewer expanded clones and increased TCR diversity, a pattern suggesting age selection. Total diversity estimates from one million sequenced T cells were considered lower bounds and underestimates. Observed TCR beta diversity per million T cells fell roughly linearly with age, and a significant reduction was already apparent by age around 40. Observed TCR beta diversity correlated strongly with the percentage of naive T cells measured by flow cytometry. Because donor CMV infection status was unknown, age-related changes in expanded clonotypes were potentially confounded. Since profiling was done on bulk unsorted PBMCs, naive and antigen-experienced compartments could not be conclusively compared.

A word on this clonotype: No cognate antigen has been identified for it. Base qualities were left out, and no much larger clone turns up one base away.

The library was obtained by 5' RACE. This sample was sequenced with an Illumina HiSeq 2500. The second PCR ran for roughly 7 to 12 cycles and used a J-beta primer mix along with a sample-barcoded 5' primer. A unique molecular identifier was introduced onto each TCR beta cDNA molecule by a template-switch 5' adaptor carrying 12 random nucleotides. Each sample yielded at least 2.5 million CDR3-containing paired-end reads. The Mint cDNA synthesis kit, primed by a TRBC-specific oligonucleotide, was used to synthesize first-strand cDNA from all RNA. Following uracil-DNA glycosylase treatment, all cDNA underwent a first 18-cycle PCR with the universal primers M1SS and BC2_uni_R. Per the authors' processing: For normalization, 1 million high-quality reads, each with a distinct molecular identifier, were randomly selected from each sample. Instead of being binned into consensus sequences, reads that shared molecular identifiers were thrown out. CDR3 identification, clonotype clustering and error correction used MiTCR with a Q25 quality threshold and the strictest error-elimination algorithm. A nonparametric unseen species model with Euler transformation was used to estimate a lower bound on total TCR beta diversity. TCRdb applied fastp at Q25 and MiXCR to the public reads, then kept only in-frame beta chains. Identical CDR3 proteins give one entry, which carries the most common genes and DNA. V and J calls and clone size were set by TCRdb, not the authors. The sample table shows some 1.1 million distinct CDR3 sequences, and 35% to 40% are seen once. The ten largest clones capture roughly 14% of the sample.

For this chain, trimming is 3 bases at the V end and 6 bases at the J end, and the number of junction bases without a gene match is 6. The CDR3 contains 15 residues, cysteine and phenylalanine counted. CDR3 DNA is the only sequence kept; it has 45 bases, read in frame from the first base. CDR1 LGHNA and CDR2 YNFKEQ are derived from the germline V gene. The donors were roughly 39 Caucasian individuals from Russia, aged about 6 to 100 years, who were systemically healthy. Around 10 milliliters of peripheral blood were collected from each donor into EDTA-treated Vacutainer tubes. PBMCs were isolated by Ficoll-Paque density-gradient centrifugation, with at least 7 million obtained per sample. Trizol reagent was used to extract total RNA from the PBMCs, yielding at least 6 micrograms per sample. The percentages of naive CD45RAhigh/CD27high T cells were determined by flow cytometry on a PBMC aliquot from every donor.

The sequence links TRBV4-2 to TRBJ2-2; 8 central bases correspond to TRBD2. The TCR originated in a man between 18 and 35 years old in good health. The sequenced material came from blood. DNA sequence: TGTGCCAGCAGCCAGCCGGGACTAGGGGCCGGGGAGCTGTTTTTT. This gives the protein CASSQPGLGAGELFF.